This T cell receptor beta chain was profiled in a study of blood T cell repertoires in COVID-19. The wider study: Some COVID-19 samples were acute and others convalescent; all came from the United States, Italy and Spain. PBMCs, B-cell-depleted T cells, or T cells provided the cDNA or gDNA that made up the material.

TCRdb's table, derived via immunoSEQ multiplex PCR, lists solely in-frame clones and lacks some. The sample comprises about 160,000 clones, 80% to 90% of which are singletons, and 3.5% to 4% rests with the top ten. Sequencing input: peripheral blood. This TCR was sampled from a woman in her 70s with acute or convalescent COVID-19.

CDR3 coding DNA: TGTGCCAGCAGCTCCCGATCCGGGACAGGGGATTCACCCCTCCACTTT. Protein: CASSSRSGTGDSPLHF. The chain uses TRBV6-6 and TRBJ1-6; the match to TRBD1 covers 10 bases. Losses at the gene ends were 6 bases for V and 8 bases for J; bases not matched to a gene: 10. This CDR3 contains 16 residues. CDR1 and CDR2 (germline): MNHNY, SVGAGI (reference sequence).